This is a list of T cell receptor beta chains from one sample in a study of blood T cell repertoires in COVID-19. Sequenced by immunoSEQ multiplex PCR; TCRdb stores in-frame clones only, minus some. The sample includes about 230,000 clones, 81% of them seen just once. The sample comprised peripheral blood. The receptors were gathered from a woman of 80 years or more with acute or convalescent COVID-19. Both conserved end residues are part of each CDR3. A D gene is named only where the DNA matches it firmly. The size of a clone is reported for some rows only, either as once, few or many, or as a class for expanded clones.

V gene: TRBV28
clone size: few
D gene: .
J gene: TRBJ2-5
CDR3 DNA: TGTGCCAGCAAGCTCCCGGGTCTAACTGAGACCCAGTACTTC
CDR3 protein: CASKLPGLTETQYF

V gene: TRBV19
clone size: few
D gene: .
J gene: TRBJ2-7
CDR3 DNA: TGTGCCATTCTCATATCGGGTGTCGACTACGAGCAGTACTTC
CDR3 protein: CAILISGVDYEQYF

V gene: TRBV7-8
clone size: once
D gene: .
J gene: TRBJ1-1
CDR3 DNA: TGTGCCAGCAGCTTAGACATCGGCAGGGATGTTTTTACTGAAGCTTTCTTT
CDR3 protein: CASSLDIGRDVFTEAFF

V gene: TRBV6-5
clone size: .
D gene: .
J gene: TRBJ2-2
CDR3 DNA: TGTGCCAGCAGTCCGTATGGGGGGACCGGGGAGCTGTTTTTT
CDR3 protein: CASSPYGGTGELFF

V gene: TRBV5-3
clone size: few
D gene: TRBD1
J gene: TRBJ2-7
CDR3 DNA: TGTGCCAGACGAGAACCGGGACAGGGGATGGGCGAGCAGTACTTC
CDR3 protein: CARREPGQGMGEQYF

V gene: TRBV6-5
clone size: .
D gene: TRBD1
J gene: TRBJ1-6
CDR3 DNA: TGTGCCAGCAGCCGGACAGGGGGCGCTTTGACCCTCCACTTT
CDR3 protein: CASSRTGGALTLHF

V gene: TRBV5-1
clone size: .
D gene: .
J gene: TRBJ2-7
CDR3 DNA: TGCGCCAGCAGTTTGAACTTAAATTCGGACGAGCAGTACTTC
CDR3 protein: CASSLNLNSDEQYF

V gene: TRBV3-1/TRBV3-2
clone size: .
D gene: TRBD2
J gene: TRBJ2-5
CDR3 DNA: TGTGCCAGCAGCCTCGGGACTAGCGGGACCGGGACCCAGTACTTC
CDR3 protein: CASSLGTSGTGTQYF

V gene: TRBV2
clone size: .
D gene: .
J gene: TRBJ2-7
CDR3 DNA: TGTGCCAGCAGTGGCCCCGGGGTCTACTCCTACGAGCAGTACTTC
CDR3 protein: CASSGPGVYSYEQYF

V gene: TRBV5-4
clone size: .
D gene: .
J gene: TRBJ1-5
CDR3 DNA: TGTGCCAGCAGCTTGGGGGGGAGGACTAGCAATCAGCCCCAGCATTTT
CDR3 protein: CASSLGGRTSNQPQHF

V gene: TRBV19
clone size: .
D gene: TRBD1
J gene: TRBJ1-2
CDR3 DNA: TGTGCCAGTAGTATAAGACCGGGACAGGGAGCCATAATGGGCTATGGCTACACCTTC
CDR3 protein: CASSIRPGQGAIMGYGYTF

V gene: TRBV9
clone size: .
D gene: .
J gene: TRBJ1-5
CDR3 DNA: TGTGCCAGCAGCGCCCCGGGACTAAATCAGCCCCAGCATTTT
CDR3 protein: CASSAPGLNQPQHF

V gene: TRBV27
clone size: .
D gene: .
J gene: TRBJ2-1
CDR3 DNA: TGTGCCAGCAGTTTATTCTCCTCACCGAGCTCCTACAATGAGCAGTTCTTC
CDR3 protein: CASSLFSSPSSYNEQFF

V gene: TRBV5-4
clone size: few
D gene: TRBD2
J gene: TRBJ2-7
CDR3 DNA: TGTGCCAGCAGCCCGGCGGCGCGGGGGGCGTACGAGCAGTACTTC
CDR3 protein: CASSPAARGAYEQYF

V gene: TRBV27
clone size: .
D gene: TRBD2
J gene: TRBJ2-3
CDR3 DNA: TGTGCCAGCAGAGCCCGAAGAGCGGGGGGGGAGTATTTT
CDR3 protein: CASRARRAGGEYF

V gene: TRBV10-3
clone size: .
D gene: .
J gene: TRBJ1-1
CDR3 DNA: TGTGCCATCAAGCCAGGCGCCAACACTGAAGCTTTCTTT
CDR3 protein: CAIKPGANTEAFF

V gene: TRBV5-1
clone size: .
D gene: .
J gene: TRBJ1-5
CDR3 DNA: TGCGCCAGCAGCTTCTCAGGGGTCCCAGGTTCGCCCCAGCATTTT
CDR3 protein: CASSFSGVPGSPQHF

V gene: TRBV15
clone size: .
D gene: .
J gene: TRBJ2-2
CDR3 DNA: TGTGCCACCAGCAGAGATTTCGGACAGAGGAACACCGGGGAGCTGTTTTTT
CDR3 protein: CATSRDFGQRNTGELFF

V gene: TRBV5-6
clone size: once
D gene: TRBD2
J gene: TRBJ2-1
CDR3 DNA: TGTGCCAGCAGCTTTAGAAGCGGGAGGTACAATGAGCAGTTCTTC
CDR3 protein: CASSFRSGRYNEQFF

V gene: TRBV28
clone size: .
D gene: TRBD2
J gene: TRBJ2-1
CDR3 DNA: TGTGCCAGCAGAGGGATGGCAGCGGGGGATACCAATGAGCAGTTCTTC
CDR3 protein: CASRGMAAGDTNEQFF

V gene: TRBV5-4
clone size: .
D gene: .
J gene: TRBJ1-2
CDR3 DNA: TGTGCCAGCAACCTCGCAGGGGCCCTCTATGGCTACACCTTC
CDR3 protein: CASNLAGALYGYTF

V gene: TRBV6-4
clone size: .
D gene: .
J gene: TRBJ2-3
CDR3 DNA: TGTGCCAGCAGTGACGGGCAGAGCACAGATACGCAGTATTTT
CDR3 protein: CASSDGQSTDTQYF

V gene: TRBV7-2
clone size: .
D gene: TRBD2
J gene: TRBJ2-3
CDR3 DNA: TGTGCCAGCAGCCCCCGGGGGGGTGAGGCCACCACGATCCCAGATACGCAGTATTTT
CDR3 protein: CASSPRGGEATTIPDTQYF

V gene: TRBV9
clone size: once
D gene: .
J gene: TRBJ2-3
CDR3 DNA: TGTGCCAGCAGCAACACAGGTAGCACAGATACGCAGTATTTT
CDR3 protein: CASSNTGSTDTQYF

V gene: TRBV18
clone size: .
D gene: TRBD1
J gene: TRBJ2-3
CDR3 DNA: TGTGCCAGCTCACCCCCGACAGGGGGCGCAGATACGCAGTATTTT
CDR3 protein: CASSPPTGGADTQYF

V gene: TRBV2
clone size: few
D gene: .
J gene: TRBJ2-7
CDR3 DNA: TGTGCCAGCAGTGATCTGGGGGGAGACAAACTGGGGCAGTACTTC
CDR3 protein: CASSDLGGDKLGQYF